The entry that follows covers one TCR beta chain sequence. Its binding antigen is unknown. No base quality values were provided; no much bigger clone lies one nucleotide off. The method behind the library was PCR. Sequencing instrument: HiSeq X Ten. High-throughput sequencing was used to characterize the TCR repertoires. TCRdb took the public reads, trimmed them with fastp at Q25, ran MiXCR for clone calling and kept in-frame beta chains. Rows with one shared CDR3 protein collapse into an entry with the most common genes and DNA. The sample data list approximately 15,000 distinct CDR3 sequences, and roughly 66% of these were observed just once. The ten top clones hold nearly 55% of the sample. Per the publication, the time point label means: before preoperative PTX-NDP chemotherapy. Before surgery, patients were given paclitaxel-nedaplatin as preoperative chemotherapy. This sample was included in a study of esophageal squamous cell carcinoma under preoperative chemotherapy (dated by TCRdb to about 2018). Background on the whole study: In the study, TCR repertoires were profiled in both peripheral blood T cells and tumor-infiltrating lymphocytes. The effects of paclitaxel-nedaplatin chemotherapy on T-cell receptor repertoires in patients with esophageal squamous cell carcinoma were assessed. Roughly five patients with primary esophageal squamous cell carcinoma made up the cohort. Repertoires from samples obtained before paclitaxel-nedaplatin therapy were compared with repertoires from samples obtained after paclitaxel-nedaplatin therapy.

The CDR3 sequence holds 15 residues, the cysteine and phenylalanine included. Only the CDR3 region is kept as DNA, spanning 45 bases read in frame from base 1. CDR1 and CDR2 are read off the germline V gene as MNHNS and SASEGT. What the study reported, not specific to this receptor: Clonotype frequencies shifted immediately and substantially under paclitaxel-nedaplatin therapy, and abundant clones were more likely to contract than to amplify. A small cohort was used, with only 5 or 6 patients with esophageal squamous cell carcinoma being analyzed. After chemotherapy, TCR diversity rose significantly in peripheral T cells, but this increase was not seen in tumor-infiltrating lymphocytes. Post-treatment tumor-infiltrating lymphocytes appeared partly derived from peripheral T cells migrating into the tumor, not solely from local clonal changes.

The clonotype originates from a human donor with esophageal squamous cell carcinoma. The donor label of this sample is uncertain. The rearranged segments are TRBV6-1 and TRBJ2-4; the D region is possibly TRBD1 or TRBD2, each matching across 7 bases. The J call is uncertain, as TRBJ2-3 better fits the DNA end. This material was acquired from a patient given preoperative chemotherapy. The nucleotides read TGTGCCTGCGCAGGGGGGGGGGGGGCCAAAAACATTCAGTATTTT. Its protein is CACAGGGGAKNIQYF.